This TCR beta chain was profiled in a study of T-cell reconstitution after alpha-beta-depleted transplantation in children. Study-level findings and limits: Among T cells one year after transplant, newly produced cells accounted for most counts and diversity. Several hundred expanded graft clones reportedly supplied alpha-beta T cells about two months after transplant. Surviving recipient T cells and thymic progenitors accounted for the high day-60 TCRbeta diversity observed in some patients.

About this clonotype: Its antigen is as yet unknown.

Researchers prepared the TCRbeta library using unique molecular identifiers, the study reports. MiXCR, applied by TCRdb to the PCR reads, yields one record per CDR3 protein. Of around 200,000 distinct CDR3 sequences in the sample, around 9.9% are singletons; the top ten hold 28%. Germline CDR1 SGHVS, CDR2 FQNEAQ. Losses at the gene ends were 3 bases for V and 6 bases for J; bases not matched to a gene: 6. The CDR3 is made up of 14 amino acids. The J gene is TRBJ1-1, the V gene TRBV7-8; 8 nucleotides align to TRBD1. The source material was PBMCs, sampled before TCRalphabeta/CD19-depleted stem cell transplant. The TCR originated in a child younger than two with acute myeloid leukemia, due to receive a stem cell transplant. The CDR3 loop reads CASSFGQGGSEAFF. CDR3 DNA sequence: TGTGCCAGCAGCTTTGGACAGGGAGGATCTGAAGCTTTCTTT.